Following are 30 T cell receptor delta chains from one sample sequenced in a study of Vγ9Vδ2 T cells in congenital toxoplasmosis. cDNA was made by template-switch reverse transcription with TRGC- and TRDC-specific primers in one tube. The TRGC primer was designed to bind both TRGC1 and TRGC2 constant genes. TCRdb applied CATT to the reads for clone calling. The sample contains several hundred delta-chain clones, 25% of which appear only once. The sequenced material came from gamma-delta T cells from blood. The receptor set was obtained from a child under 10 years old born to a mother with Toxoplasma gondii infection during pregnancy, either congenitally infected or uninfected (not recorded which).

In its sample, this clone is large. The same CDR3 also results from other DNA sequences found in this sample. The chain joins TRDV2 to TRDJ1, with 10 bases lining up with TRDD3. This CDR3 is built from 21 residues. Germline assignment: CDR1 GEAIGNYY and CDR2 EKD. V was clipped by 0 bases and J by 0 bases; unmatched bases: 18. The CDR3 reads CACDTLKAFTLGDTDTDKLIF. As DNA, the CDR3 is TGTGCCTGTGACACCCTGAAGGCTTTTACCTTGGGGGATACAGACACCGATAAACTCATCTTT.

In regard to this clone: With only one base between it and a far larger clone, this is likely a read error. The chain carries TRDV2 and TRDJ1; D gene ambiguous. Per the germline V gene, CDR1 is GEAIGNYY and CDR2 is EKD. This CDR3 region has 16 residues. CDR3 region: CACDTVGKGYTDNLIF. The DNA for the CDR3 is TGTGCCTGTGACACCGTAGGGAAGGGGTACACCGATAACCTCATCTTT.

Worth noting for this clone: Given a far larger clone just one base away, this is likely a sequencing read error. J is TRDJ1 and V is TRAV29/DV5, with 7 positions matching TRDD3. The J gene comes from matching the DNA to germline here; TCRdb lacks it. Germline loops: CDR1 NSMFDY, CDR2 ISSIKDK. J gave up 1 base and V 1 base, and 7 bases lay outside the gene matches. The CDR3 spans 15 residues. The CDR3 DNA reads TGTGCAGCAAGCCGCTGGGGGTACTGCACCGATAAACTCATCTTT. Protein sequence: CAASRWGYCTDKLIF. The full variable domain, in which reference TRAV29/DV5 and TRDJ1 provide the parts outside the CDR3, is DQQVKQNSPSLSVQEGRISILNCDYTNSMFDYFLWYKKYPAEGPTFLISISSIKDKNEDGRFTVFLNKSAKHLSLHIVPSQPGDSAVYFCAASRWGYCTDKLIFGKGTRVTVEP.

Judged by abundance, this clone is large. The chain carries TRDV1 and TRDJ2; 9 positions match TRDD3. Germline CDR1 reads TSWWSYY; CDR2 reads QGS. V trimming: 2 bases; J trimming: 6 bases; junction bases outside the gene matches: 22. CDR3 length: 21 amino acids. CDR3 sequence reads: CALGEKLFPPWGIFAAAQLFF. The CDR3 coding sequence is TGTGCTCTTGGGGAAAAACTATTCCCACCCTGGGGGATTTTTGCGGCAGCACAACTCTTCTTT.

This clone was recorded a few times. A read error likely explains this, since a far larger clone differs by one base. The chain has TRDV2 and TRDJ1, with a possible D match to TRDD3 (5 bases). The CDR3 extends over 18 amino acids. V lost 2 bases to trimming and J lost 0 bases, with 21 bases between them. Germline V gene lookup returns CDR1 GEAIGNYY and CDR2 EKD. CDR3 sequence: CACDKLSDEGTYTDKLIF. For the CDR3, the DNA is TGTGCCTGTGACAAGCTCAGTGATGAGGGGACGTACACCGATAAACTCATCTTT.

This clone was counted only a few times. The TCRdb record carries a much larger clone's protein, which differs from this DNA's translation at residue 12; a read error is the likely cause, and the protein listed here is the DNA translation. The gene calls are TRDV1 and TRDJ1; TRDD3 matches 9 bases. Looked up from germline, CDR1 is TSWWSYY and CDR2 is QGS. CDR3 length: 17 residues. V dropped 3 bases and J dropped 3; count of bases not matched to a gene: 11. Here the CDR3 reads CALGEGYWGTYADKLIF. CDR3 bases: TGTGCTCTTGGGGAGGGATACTGGGGGACGTACGCCGATAAACTCATCTTT.

A word on this clone: The protein recorded in TCRdb matches a much larger clone and deviates from this DNA's translation at residue 4, suggesting a read error; the protein here is obtained by translating the DNA. This chain uses TRDV2 with TRDJ3; no clear D. The J gene was missing in TCRdb and was found by matching the end of the DNA to germline. Germline V gives CDR1 GEAIGNYY, CDR2 EKD. The CDR3 totals 18 residues. CDR3 region: CACHTEAEASWDTRQMFF. The DNA of the CDR3 is TGTGCCTGTCACACCGAAGCCGAAGCATCCTGGGACACCCGACAGATGTTTTTC.

A word on this clone: The likely explanation is a read error, given a far larger clone one base away. The V gene is TRDV2; the J gene was not called; the table's D call, TRDD3, was not checked against the DNA. The CDR3 has 15 residues. The germline V gene encodes CDR1 GEAIGNYY and CDR2 EKD. The CDR3 DNA reads as TGTGCCTGTGACTCCGTCGAGGGGAGGAGAGAGGGGCTCATCTTT. This codes for CACDSVEGRREGLIF.

By share of the sample, this clone is medium-sized. The chain has TRDV1 and TRDJ1, with 11 bases aligning to TRDD3. The CDR3 is 21 residues long. Trimming removed 0 bases from V and 0 bases from J; junction bases left unmatched: 15. From germline, CDR1 is TSWWSYY and CDR2 QGS. The CDR3, as DNA: TGTGCTCTTGGGGAACTAGAGGACTACTGGGGGATAATACCGTACACCGATAAACTCATCTTT. The encoded protein is CALGELEDYWGIIPYTDKLIF.

A note on this clone: A far bigger clonotype differs at one base, so this is likely a read error. The chain couples TRDV1 to TRDJ1, with 13 bases aligning to TRDD3. V was clipped by 5 bases and J by 2 bases; unmatched bases: 23. CDR1 and CDR2 from the germline V gene are TSWWSYY and QGS. The CDR3 extends over 22 amino acids. The CDR3 DNA is TGTGCTCTTGGGAACTCCCTTCCCCCCAAACTGGGGGATACGCGGGGGACCGATAAACTCATCTTT. It specifies CALGNSLPPKLGDTRGTDKLIF.

This clone came up a few times. One base separates it from a far larger clone, so it is likely a read error. The same CDR3 can be traced to other DNA sequences in this sample. V gene TRDV1 combines with J gene TRDJ1, with TRDD3 matching 11 bases. The CDR3 has 25 residues. Germline V lookup: CDR1 TSWWSYY, CDR2 QGS. The V segment lost 3 bases and the J segment 0 bases; nucleotides outside the gene matches: 30. The CDR3 nucleotides are TGTGCTCTTGGGGACCTTCCCCCCTCCCCTACCCTGTACTGGGGGATATTGGGGTACACCGATAAACTCATCTTT. It translates to CALGDLPPSPTLYWGILGYTDKLIF.

Turning to this clone: A far larger clone is one nucleotide away, so this likely arose from a read error. The called J gene is TRDJ1, whereas the V gene has no call; the table calls TRDD3, which could not be checked here. The CDR3 is made up of 20 amino acids. This CDR3 is CAAPVSYWGNHPGGTDKLIF. DNA of the CDR3: TGTGCTGCGCCGGTCTCGTACTGGGGGAATCATCCAGGGGGCACCGATAAACTCATCTTT.

Sample share makes this clone large. The J gene is TRDJ1, the V gene TRDV3, with TRDD3 matching over 12 bases. The V and J ends lost 0 bases and 3 bases, in that order; junction bases with no gene match: 17. CDR3 size: 19 residues. CDR1 TVYSNPD and CDR2 GDNSRS come from the germline V gene (reference sequence). The chain's CDR3 is CAFRGFLRMYWGIPDKLIF. DNA of the CDR3: TGTGCCTTTAGGGGCTTCCTGCGAATGTACTGGGGGATACCCGATAAACTCATCTTT.

In its sample, this clone is medium-sized. The rearrangement links TRDV3 to TRDJ1, with 12 positions matching TRDD3. The germline gives CDR1 TVYSNPD, CDR2 GDNSRS (reference sequence). There are 15 residues in the CDR3. Trimming cost V 2 bases and J 4 bases; bases outside gene matches: 8. The CDR3 DNA reads TGTGCCTTTTCGGTCCCTGGGGGATACGGCGATAAACTCATCTTT. It specifies CAFSVPGGYGDKLIF.

A word on this clone: It differs at one base from a far larger clone, so likely a read error. V and J are TRAV29/DV5 and TRDJ1; 12 nucleotides agree with TRDD3. The J gene was missing in TCRdb and was found by matching the end of the DNA to germline. With 4 bases clipped from V and 0 bases from J, the junction kept 25 bases outside the gene matches. CDR3 length equals 22 residues. Germline assignment: CDR1 NSMFDY and CDR2 ISSIKDK. In nucleotides, the CDR3 is TGTGCAGCACGAAATGGTTCTGGGGGATACGCGGTGGGGGCCGAGTACACCGATAAACTCATCTTT. This encodes CAARNGSGGYAVGAEYTDKLIF.

V is TRDV2 and J is TRDJ1; no firm D call. Assignment of the J gene here rests on matching the DNA to germline, because TCRdb gives none. This CDR3 has 15 residues. Germline V gene sequence: CDR1 GEAIGNYY, CDR2 EKD. Trimming took 0 bases from V and 0 from J, leaving 10 bases between them. CDR3: CACDTVGGYTDKLIF. The CDR3 region has the DNA TGTGCCTGTGACACCGTTGGTGGGTACACCGATAAACTCATCTTT.

In this sample, this clone turned up a few times. Only one base separates this from a far larger clonotype, so it likely reflects a read error. This CDR3 is also generated by other DNA sequences in the sample. This chain joins TRDV1 and TRDJ1; a weak D match, TRDD3 (6 bases). V shed 5 bases and J shed 0 bases, with 16 bases lying between them. There are 16 residues in the CDR3. Germline values: CDR1 TSWWSYY, CDR2 QGS. This CDR3 reads CALGSKLGPYTDKLIF. Here the CDR3 DNA reads TGTGCTCTTGGGTCTAAACTGGGACCGTACACCGATAAACTCATCTTT.

This clone qualifies as large. The chain is built from TRDV3 and TRDJ1; no definite D call. V was cut by 1 base and J by 3 bases, with 18 bases left in between. The V gene's germline CDR1 is TVYSNPD and CDR2 GDNSRS (reference sequence). This CDR3 region has 15 residues. This CDR3 reads CAFNVPAVMPDKLIF. Here the CDR3 DNA reads TGTGCCTTTAATGTTCCCGCAGTGATGCCCGATAAACTCATCTTT.

By frequency in the sample, this clone is large (0.1 to 1%). The rearrangement links TRDV2 to TRDJ1; 8 nucleotides line up with TRDD3. The CDR3 covers 15 residues. The J segment lost 4 bases and the V segment lost 1 base, leaving 7 bases of the junction unmatched. CDR1 and CDR2 from the germline V gene are GEAIGNYY and EKD. The CDR3 sequence: CACDTIGGFGDKLIF. In nucleotides, the CDR3 is TGTGCCTGTGACACGATTGGGGGATTTGGCGATAAACTCATCTTT.

The J gene is TRDJ3; the V gene was not called. This CDR3 is 10 amino acids long. The CDR3 loop reads CAWDTRQMFF. CDR3 coding DNA: TGCGCCTGGGACACCCGACAGATGTTTTTC.

By frequency in the sample, this clone is large. This chain links TRDV1 with TRDJ1; 7 bases are shared with TRDD3. With 9 bases clipped from V and 0 bases from J, the junction kept 10 bases outside the gene matches. Germline V CDR1 and CDR2: TSWWSYY, QGS. The CDR3 contains 15 residues. DNA of the CDR3: TGTGCTCTGAGTTCTGGGGGTTCGTACACCGATAAACTCATCTTT. This translates into CALSSGGSYTDKLIF.

A remark on this clone: A far bigger clonotype differs at one base, so this is likely a read error. This chain links TRDV1 with TRDJ1; TRDD3 agrees at 13 bases. In the absence of a J gene in TCRdb, the DNA was matched to germline to assign it here. The CDR3 spans 19 residues. Germline V gene data show CDR1 as TSWWSYY and CDR2 as QGS. Here the CDR3 reads CALGKLWGTGGYGTDKLIF. DNA for the CDR3: TGTGCTCTTGGGAAACTGTGGGGTACTGGGGGATACGGGACCGATAAACTCATCTTT.

Notes on this clone: A far larger clone is one base from this, pointing to a likely read error. The chain links TRDV2 to TRDJ1; D may be TRDD3 (5 bases). The CDR3 loop spans 18 amino acids. Germline CDR1 reads GEAIGNYY; CDR2 reads EKD. The CDR3 DNA reads TGTGCCTGTGACGAGCTCAGTGATGAGGGGACGTACACCGATAGACTCATCTTT. Protein: CACDELSDEGTYTDRLIF.

In its sample, this clone is medium-sized. Other DNA sequences within the sample encode an identical CDR3. V usage is TRDV1 and J usage is TRDJ1; D perhaps matches TRDD2 (5 bases). V was shortened by 1 base and J by 5 bases, with 11 bases between the two germline ends. The CDR3 consists of 14 residues. Germline V lookup: CDR1 TSWWSYY, CDR2 QGS. CDR3 nucleotide sequence: TGTGCTCTTGGGGAACCCTTCGAGGGGGATAAACTCATCTTT. Translated: CALGEPFEGDKLIF.

No call was made for the V gene; the J gene is TRDJ1; the listed D gene, TRDD3, was not tested against the DNA. The CDR3 is 16 residues long. The CDR3 DNA sequence: TGCGCTGGTCTCGTACTGGGGGATACGCGACGAAATAAACTCATCTTT. It translates to CAGLVLGDTRRNKLIF.

This clone is classed as large. V and J are TRDV1 and TRDJ1; 11 nucleotides line up with TRDD3. CDR1 is TSWWSYY and CDR2 is QGS in the germline V gene. J lost 0 bases, V lost 0 bases, and 21 bases had no gene match. This CDR3 is built from 23 residues. CDR3 protein: CALGELGLGRVLGDIPYTDKLIF. CDR3 bases: TGTGCTCTTGGGGAACTAGGGCTCGGACGAGTACTGGGGGATATTCCCTACACCGATAAACTCATCTTT.

The table lists this clone with a few counts. A far bigger clonotype differs at one base, so this is likely a read error. The chain combines TRDV2 with TRDJ2; TRDD3 agrees at 13 bases. The CDR3 totals 18 residues. Germline V gene sequence: CDR1 GEAIGNYY, CDR2 EKD. The V segment lost 3 bases and the J segment 4 bases; nucleotides outside the gene matches: 10. The CDR3 DNA sequence: TGTGCCTGTGACTCCTTACTGGGGGATACGAGTGGGACAGCACAACTCTTCTTT. Translated, it gives CACDSLLGDTSGTAQLFF.

This clone was detected only a few times. It differs at one base from a far larger clone, so likely a read error. The sample carries other DNA sequences with the same CDR3. The rearrangement joins TRDV1 to TRDJ1, with 9 bases aligning to TRDD3. Germline V gene data show CDR1 as TSWWSYY and CDR2 as QGS. CDR3 size: 17 residues. This CDR3 is CALGEGYWGTYTDKLIF. For the CDR3, the DNA is TGTGCTCTCGGGGAGGGATACTGGGGGACGTACACCGATAAACTCATCTTT.

Turning to this clone: Translating this DNA gives a protein that differs at residue 9 from the TCRdb one, which belongs to a much larger clone; a read error is likely, and the protein shown is this translation. The chain uses TRDV2 and TRDJ1; D remains ambiguous. TCRdb does not report a J gene; here it was assigned by matching the DNA to germline references. Germline V gene data show CDR1 as GEAIGNYY and CDR2 as EKD. The V gene lost 3 bases and the J gene lost 0 bases, with 19 bases spanning the gap. The CDR3 loop spans 17 amino acids. This chain's CDR3 is CACDLMRICQYTDKLIF. The CDR3 nucleotides are TGTGCCTGTGACCTCATGAGGATCTGCCAGTACACCGATAAACTCATCTTT.

A note on this clone: A far larger clone lies a single base away; this is likely a read error. The sample carries other DNA sequences with the same CDR3. The chain is built from TRDV1 and TRDJ1, with D unclear. The germline V gene has CDR1 TSWWSYY and CDR2 QGS. The V and J ends lost 0 bases and 0 bases respectively, with 11 bases between them. The CDR3 runs 16 residues. CDR3 residues: CALGELGRYHTDKLIF. The DNA for the CDR3 is TGTGCTCTTGGGGAACTCGGGCGATATCACACCGATAAACTCATCTTT.